Ten or more counts support the clone carrying this T cell receptor beta chain. CDR1 is MNHEY and CDR2 is SVGEGT in the germline V gene. The junction had 12 bases not matched to a gene; V was cut back by 2 bases and J by 2 bases. CDR3 length equals 18 residues. This record comes from a study of low-dose radiotherapy and immunotherapy resistance in tumors. Study-level information: Each fraction given to Cohort 2 every two weeks delivered 1 Gy, and the total reached 13 Gy over 26 weeks. Intravenous administration to patients comprised nivolumab at 240 mg every two weeks and ipilimumab at 1 mg/kg every six weeks. Every two weeks, cyclophosphamide 200 mg/m2 was infused one day before radiation plus immunotherapy.

Priming of first-strand cDNA relied on TRAV- and TRBV-specific primers (covering alpha and beta chains). The authors amplified TCRs for about 18 PCR cycles with a constant-region primer and a V-primer adapter. One entry per CDR3 protein results from TCRdb running MiXCR on the reads. Of fewer than 90,000 distinct CDR3 sequences in the sample, less than 40% are singletons; the top ten hold 11%. Described time point: before trial treatment. Administered to the donors were nivolumab, ipilimumab, aspirin, low-dose cyclophosphamide and low-dose radiotherapy. The sequence came from a female donor with ovarian cancer. The sample in question was PBMCs, obtained before treatment. This sequence joins TRBV6-2 or TRBV6-3 and TRBJ2-5, with TRBD2 identical over 9 bases. DNA of the CDR3: TGTGCCAGCAGTTACATGAGGTGGCTAGCGGGGCTACAAGAGACCCAGTACTTC. This gives the protein CASSYMRWLAGLQETQYF.